This TCR beta chain was documented in a study of immune heterogeneity within non-small cell lung tumors. Overall study results and limits: Alongside site-unique high-frequency clones, identical dominant CDR3 beta clonotypes recurred across tumor sites within a patient. In tumor regions, T-cell clonality showed a moderate but significant correlation with local tumor mutational burden (R around 0.34). Between one patient and another, high-frequency T-cell receptor beta clonotypes were largely distinct.

Multiplex PCR amplified TCR beta CDR3 with 32 V and 13 J primers. TCRdb reprocessed the multiplex PCR reads via MiXCR and lists one record per CDR3 protein. The sample contains some 9,900 distinct CDR3 sequences, around 27% of which appear only once. At 600 ng per sample, bulk tumor genomic DNA provided the template. Multiple widely separated biopsies were taken from each primary tumor at surgery. The study enrolled patients with untreated, newly diagnosed non-small cell lung cancer who underwent curative surgery. There were roughly 15 donors in total. They were all newly diagnosed non-small cell lung cancer patients undergoing surgery with curative intent. Ten or more counts support this clonotype. What it binds is unknown. The CDR3 has 15 amino acids. CDR1 and CDR2 from the germline V gene are MNHNS and SASEGT. The V gene lost 4 bases and the J gene lost 1 base, with 13 bases spanning the gap.

The source is a woman between 45 and 65 years old with non-small cell lung cancer. This rearrangement joins TRBV6-1 to TRBJ1-1; no reliable D call. Input material: lung tumor tissue. The CDR3 loop is CASSGALVQNTEAFF. As DNA, the CDR3 is TGTGCCAGCAGTGGGGCCCTGGTTCAGAACACTGAAGCTTTCTTT.